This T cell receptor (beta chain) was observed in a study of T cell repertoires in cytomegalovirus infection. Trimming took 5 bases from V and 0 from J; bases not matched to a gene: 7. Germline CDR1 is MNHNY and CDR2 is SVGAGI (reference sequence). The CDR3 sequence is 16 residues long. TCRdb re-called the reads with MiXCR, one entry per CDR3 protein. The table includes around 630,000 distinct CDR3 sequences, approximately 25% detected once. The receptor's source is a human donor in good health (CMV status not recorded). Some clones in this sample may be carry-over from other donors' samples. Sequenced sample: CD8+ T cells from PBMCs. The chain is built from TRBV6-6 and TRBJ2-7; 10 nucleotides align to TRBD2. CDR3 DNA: TGTGCCAGCAGTCAGGGACCTAGCGGGAGCTCCTACGAGCAGTACTTC. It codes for CASSQGPSGSSYEQYF.